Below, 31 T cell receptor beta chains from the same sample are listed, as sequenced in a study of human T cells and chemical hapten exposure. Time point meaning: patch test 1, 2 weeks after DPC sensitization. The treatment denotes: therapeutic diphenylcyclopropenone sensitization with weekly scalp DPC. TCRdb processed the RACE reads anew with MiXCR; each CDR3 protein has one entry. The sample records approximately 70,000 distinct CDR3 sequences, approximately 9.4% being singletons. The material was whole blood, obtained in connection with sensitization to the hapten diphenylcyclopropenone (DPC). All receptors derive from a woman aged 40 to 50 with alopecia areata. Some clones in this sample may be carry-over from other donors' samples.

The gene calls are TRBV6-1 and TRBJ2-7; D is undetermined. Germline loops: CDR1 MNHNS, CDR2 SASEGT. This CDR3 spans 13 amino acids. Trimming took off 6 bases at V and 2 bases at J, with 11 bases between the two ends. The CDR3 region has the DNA TGTGCCAGCAGAGGCGTCCGAACCTACGAGCAGTACTTC. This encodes CASRGVRTYEQYF.

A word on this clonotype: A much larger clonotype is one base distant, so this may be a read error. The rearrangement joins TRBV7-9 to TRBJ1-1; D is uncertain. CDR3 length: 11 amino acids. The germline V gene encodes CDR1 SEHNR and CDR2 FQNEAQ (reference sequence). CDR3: CTSNLNTEAFF. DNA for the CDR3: TGTACCAGCAACCTGAACACTGAAGCTTTCTTT.

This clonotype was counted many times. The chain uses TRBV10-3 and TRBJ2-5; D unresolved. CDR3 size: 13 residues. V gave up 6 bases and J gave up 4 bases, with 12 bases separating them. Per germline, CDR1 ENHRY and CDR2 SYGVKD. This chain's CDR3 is CAIRRIPGETQYF. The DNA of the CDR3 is TGTGCCATCAGGAGGATCCCGGGAGAGACCCAGTACTTC.

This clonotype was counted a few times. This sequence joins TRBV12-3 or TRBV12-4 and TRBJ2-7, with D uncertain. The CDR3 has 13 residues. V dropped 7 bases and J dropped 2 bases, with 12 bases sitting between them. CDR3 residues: CASKMVGPYEQYF. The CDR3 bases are TGTGCCAGCAAAATGGTGGGTCCCTACGAGCAGTACTTC.

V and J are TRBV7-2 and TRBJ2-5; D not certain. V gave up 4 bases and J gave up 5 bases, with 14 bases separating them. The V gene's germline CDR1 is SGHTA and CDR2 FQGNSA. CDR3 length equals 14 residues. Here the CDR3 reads CASSSSTNPETQYF. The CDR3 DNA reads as TGTGCCAGCAGCTCTTCGACAAATCCGGAGACCCAGTACTTC.

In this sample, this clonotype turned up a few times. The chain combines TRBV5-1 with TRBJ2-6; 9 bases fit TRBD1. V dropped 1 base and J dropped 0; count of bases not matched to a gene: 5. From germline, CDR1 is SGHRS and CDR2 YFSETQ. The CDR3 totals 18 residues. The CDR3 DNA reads TGCGCCAGCAGCTTGTCCGGGACAGGGTCCTCTGGGGCCAACGTCCTGACTTTC. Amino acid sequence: CASSLSGTGSSGANVLTF.

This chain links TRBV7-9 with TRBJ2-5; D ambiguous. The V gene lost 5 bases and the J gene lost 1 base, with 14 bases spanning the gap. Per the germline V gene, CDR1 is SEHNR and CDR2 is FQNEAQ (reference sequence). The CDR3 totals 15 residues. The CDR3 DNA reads TGTGCCAGCAGCCTGACCCCCGCAGTCCAAGAGACCCAGTACTTC. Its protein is CASSLTPAVQETQYF.

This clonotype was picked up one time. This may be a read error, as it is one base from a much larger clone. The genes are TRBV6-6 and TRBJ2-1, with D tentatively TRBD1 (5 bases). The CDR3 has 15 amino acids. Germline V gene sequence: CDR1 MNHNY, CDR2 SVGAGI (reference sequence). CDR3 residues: CASGQGFNSYNVQFF. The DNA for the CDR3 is TGTGCCAGCGGGCAGGGCTTCAATTCCTACAATGTGCAGTTCTTC.

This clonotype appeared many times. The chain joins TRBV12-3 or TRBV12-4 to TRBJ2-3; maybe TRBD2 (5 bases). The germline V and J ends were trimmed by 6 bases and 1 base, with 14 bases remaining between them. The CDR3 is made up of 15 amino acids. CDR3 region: CASSRTGLGTDTQYF. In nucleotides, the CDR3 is TGTGCCAGCAGCCGTACCGGACTCGGCACAGATACGCAGTATTTT.

CDR3 loop: CASSLEGGNGELFF. CDR3 sequence (DNA): TGTGCCAGCAGCTTAGAGGGGGGCAACGGGGAGCTGTTTTTT. The V and J genes are TRBV7-6 and TRBJ2-2, with D possibly called TRBD1 or TRBD2 (6 bases each). Germline CDR1 is SGHVS and CDR2 is FNYEAQ. Trimming cost V 1 base and J 7 bases, with 10 bases left between them. This CDR3 comprises 14 residues.

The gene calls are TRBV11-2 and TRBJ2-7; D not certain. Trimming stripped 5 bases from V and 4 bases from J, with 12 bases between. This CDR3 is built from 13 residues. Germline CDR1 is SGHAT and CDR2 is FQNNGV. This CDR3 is CASSPAIRYEQYF. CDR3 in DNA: TGTGCCAGCAGCCCCGCTATCAGATACGAGCAGTACTTC.

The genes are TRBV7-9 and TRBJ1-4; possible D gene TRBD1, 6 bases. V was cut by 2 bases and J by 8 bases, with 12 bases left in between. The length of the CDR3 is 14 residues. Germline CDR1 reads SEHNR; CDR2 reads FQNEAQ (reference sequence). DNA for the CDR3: TGTGCCAGCAGCTTAAGGGGGTTCGGCGAAAAACTGTTTTTT. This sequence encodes CASSLRGFGEKLFF. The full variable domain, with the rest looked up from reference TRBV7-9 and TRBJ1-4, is DTGVSQNPRHKITKRGQNVTFRCDPISEHNRLYWYRQTLGQGPEFLTYFQNEAQLEKSRLLSDRFSAERPKGSFSTLEIQRTEQGDSAMYLCASSLRGFGEKLFFGSGTQLSVL.

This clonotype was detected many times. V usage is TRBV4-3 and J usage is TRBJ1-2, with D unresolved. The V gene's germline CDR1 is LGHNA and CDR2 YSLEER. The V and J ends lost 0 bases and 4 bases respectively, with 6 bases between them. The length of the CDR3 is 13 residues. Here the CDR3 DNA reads TGCGCCAGCAGCCAAGATGGTTTCTATGGCTACACCTTC. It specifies CASSQDGFYGYTF.

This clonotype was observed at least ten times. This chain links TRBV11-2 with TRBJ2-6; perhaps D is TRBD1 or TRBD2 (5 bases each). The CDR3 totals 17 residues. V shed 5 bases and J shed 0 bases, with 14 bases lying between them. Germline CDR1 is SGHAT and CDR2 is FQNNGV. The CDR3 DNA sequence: TGTGCCAGCAGCCCAGCGGACACCCTCTCTGGGGCCAACGTCCTGACTTTC. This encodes CASSPADTLSGANVLTF.

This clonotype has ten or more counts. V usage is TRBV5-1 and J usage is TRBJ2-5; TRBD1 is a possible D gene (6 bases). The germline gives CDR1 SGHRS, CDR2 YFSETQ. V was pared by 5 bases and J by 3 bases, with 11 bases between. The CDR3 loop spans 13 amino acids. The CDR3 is CASSRTGKETQYF. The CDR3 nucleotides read TGCGCCAGCAGTAGAACAGGGAAAGAGACCCAGTACTTC.

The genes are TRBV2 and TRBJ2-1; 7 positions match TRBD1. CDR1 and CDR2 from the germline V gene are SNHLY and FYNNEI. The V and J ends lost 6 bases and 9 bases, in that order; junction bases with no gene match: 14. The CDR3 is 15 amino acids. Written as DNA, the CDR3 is TGTGCCAGCAGCCCTGTGAACAGGGGAAGGAGTGAGCAGTTCTTC. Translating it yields CASSPVNRGRSEQFF.

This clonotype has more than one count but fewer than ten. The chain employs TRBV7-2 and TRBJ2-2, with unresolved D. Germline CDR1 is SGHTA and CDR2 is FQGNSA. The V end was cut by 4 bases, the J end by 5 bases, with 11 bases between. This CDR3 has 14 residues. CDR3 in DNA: TGTGCCAGCAGCTACCGGGCCGTGACCGGGGAGCTGTTTTTT. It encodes CASSYRAVTGELFF.

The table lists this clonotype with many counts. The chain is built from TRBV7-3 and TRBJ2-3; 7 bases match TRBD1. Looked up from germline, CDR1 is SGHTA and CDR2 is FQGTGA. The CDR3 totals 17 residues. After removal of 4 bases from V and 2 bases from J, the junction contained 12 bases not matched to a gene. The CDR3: CASSSRQGPSPTDTQYF. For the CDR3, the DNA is TGTGCCAGCAGCTCCCGACAGGGTCCCTCCCCCACAGATACGCAGTATTTT.

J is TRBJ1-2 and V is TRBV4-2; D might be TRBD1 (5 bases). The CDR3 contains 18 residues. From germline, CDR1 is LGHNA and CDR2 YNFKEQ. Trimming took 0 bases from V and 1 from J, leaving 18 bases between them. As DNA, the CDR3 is TGTGCCAGCAGCCAAGATCGGTTTAGACAGCAACTTAACTATGGCTACACCTTC. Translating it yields CASSQDRFRQQLNYGYTF.

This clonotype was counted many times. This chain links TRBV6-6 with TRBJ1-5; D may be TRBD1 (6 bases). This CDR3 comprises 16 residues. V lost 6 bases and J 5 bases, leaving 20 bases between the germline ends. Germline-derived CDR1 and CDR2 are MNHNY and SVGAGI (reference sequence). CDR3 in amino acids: CASSREGGGLYQPQHF. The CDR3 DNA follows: TGTGCCAGCAGCCGGGAAGGGGGGGGACTCTATCAGCCCCAGCATTTT.

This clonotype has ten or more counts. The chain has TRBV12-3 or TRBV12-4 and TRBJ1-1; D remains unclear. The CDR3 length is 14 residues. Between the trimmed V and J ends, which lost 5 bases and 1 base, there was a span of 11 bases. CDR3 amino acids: CASSIAVPNTEAFF. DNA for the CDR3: TGTGCCAGCAGTATCGCCGTCCCGAACACTGAAGCTTTCTTT.

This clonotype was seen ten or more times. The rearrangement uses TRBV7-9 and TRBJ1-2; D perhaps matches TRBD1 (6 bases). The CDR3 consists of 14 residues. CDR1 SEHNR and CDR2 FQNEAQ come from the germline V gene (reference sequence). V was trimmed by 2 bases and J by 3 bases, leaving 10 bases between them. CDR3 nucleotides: TGTGCCAGCAGCTTATCGCAGGGGCACTATGGCTACACCTTC. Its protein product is CASSLSQGHYGYTF.

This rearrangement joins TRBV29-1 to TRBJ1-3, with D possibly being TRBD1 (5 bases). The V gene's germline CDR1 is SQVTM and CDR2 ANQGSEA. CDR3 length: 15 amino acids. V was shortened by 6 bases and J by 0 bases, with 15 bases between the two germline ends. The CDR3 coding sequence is TGCAGCGTAGCCCTAGGGACGGCCTCTGGAAACACCATATATTTT. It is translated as CSVALGTASGNTIYF.

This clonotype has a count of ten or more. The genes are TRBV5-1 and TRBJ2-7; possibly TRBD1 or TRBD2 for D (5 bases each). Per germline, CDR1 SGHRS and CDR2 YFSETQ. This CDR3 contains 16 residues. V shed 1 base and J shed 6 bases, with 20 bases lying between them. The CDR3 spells CASSLKGTLGESEQYF. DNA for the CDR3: TGCGCCAGCAGCTTGAAGGGGACCCTTGGCGAGAGCGAGCAGTACTTC.

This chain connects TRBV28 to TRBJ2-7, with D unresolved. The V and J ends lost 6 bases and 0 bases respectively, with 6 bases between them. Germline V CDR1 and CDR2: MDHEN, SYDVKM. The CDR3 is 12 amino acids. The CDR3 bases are TGTGCCAGCAGAGAAAGCTCCTACGAGCAGTACTTC. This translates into CASRESSYEQYF. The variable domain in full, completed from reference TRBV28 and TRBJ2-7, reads DVKVTQSSRYLVKRTGEKVFLECVQDMDHENMFWYRQDPGLGLRLIYFSYDVKMKEKGDIPEGYSVSREKKERFSLILESASTNQTSMYLCASRESSYEQYFGPGTRLTVT.

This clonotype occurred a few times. The CDR3 sequence: CASSSTHQSPSETDTQYF. The DNA of the CDR3 is TGCGCCAGCAGCTCTACCCACCAATCGCCTAGCGAGACAGATACGCAGTATTTT. The rearrangement joins TRBV5-1 to TRBJ2-3, with a tentative D call TRBD2 (6 bases). The CDR3 has 18 amino acids. The germline V gene has CDR1 SGHRS and CDR2 YFSETQ. Trimming cost V 3 bases and J 3 bases, with 23 bases left between them. Full variable domain (rest looked up from reference TRBV5-1 and TRBJ2-3): KAGVTQTPRYLIKTRGQQVTLSCSPISGHRSVSWYQQTPGQGLQFLFEYFSETQRNKGNFPGRFSGRQFSNSRSEMNVSTLELGDSALYLCASSSTHQSPSETDTQYFGPGTRLTVL.

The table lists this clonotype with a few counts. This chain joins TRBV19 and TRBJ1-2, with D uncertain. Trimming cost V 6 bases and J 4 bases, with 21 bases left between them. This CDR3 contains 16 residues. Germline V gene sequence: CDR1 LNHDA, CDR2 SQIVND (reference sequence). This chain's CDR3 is CASSGTWGGAGYGYTF. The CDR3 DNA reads TGTGCCAGTAGCGGTACTTGGGGAGGCGCCGGCTATGGCTACACCTTC.

The CDR3 loop is CASSRDRRNEKLFF. In DNA, the CDR3 is TGTGCCAGCAGCAGGGACCGCCGGAATGAAAAACTGTTTTTT. The chain joins TRBV5-4 to TRBJ1-4, with D possibly matching TRBD1 (5 bases). Trimming removed 4 bases from V and 5 bases from J, with 12 bases in between. In germline, CDR1 is SGHNT, CDR2 YYREEE (reference sequence). This CDR3 region has 14 residues.

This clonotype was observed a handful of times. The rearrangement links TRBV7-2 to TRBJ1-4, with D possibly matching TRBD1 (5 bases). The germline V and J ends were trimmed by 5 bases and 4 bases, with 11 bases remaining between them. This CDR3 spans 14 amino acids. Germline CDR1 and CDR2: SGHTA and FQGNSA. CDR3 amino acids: CASSPQGFNEKLFF. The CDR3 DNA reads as TGTGCCAGCAGCCCCCAGGGATTTAATGAAAAACTGTTTTTT.

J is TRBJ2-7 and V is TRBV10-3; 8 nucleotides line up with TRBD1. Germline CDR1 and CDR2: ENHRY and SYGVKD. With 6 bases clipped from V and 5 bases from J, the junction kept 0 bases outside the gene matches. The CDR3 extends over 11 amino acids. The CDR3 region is CAIRDRDEQYF. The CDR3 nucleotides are TGTGCCATCAGGGACAGGGACGAGCAGTACTTC.

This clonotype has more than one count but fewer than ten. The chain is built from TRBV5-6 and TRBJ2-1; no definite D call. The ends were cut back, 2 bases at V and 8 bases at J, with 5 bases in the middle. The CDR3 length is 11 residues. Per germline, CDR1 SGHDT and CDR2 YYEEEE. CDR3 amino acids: CASSFRHEQFF. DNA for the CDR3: TGTGCCAGCAGCTTCCGCCATGAGCAGTTCTTC.